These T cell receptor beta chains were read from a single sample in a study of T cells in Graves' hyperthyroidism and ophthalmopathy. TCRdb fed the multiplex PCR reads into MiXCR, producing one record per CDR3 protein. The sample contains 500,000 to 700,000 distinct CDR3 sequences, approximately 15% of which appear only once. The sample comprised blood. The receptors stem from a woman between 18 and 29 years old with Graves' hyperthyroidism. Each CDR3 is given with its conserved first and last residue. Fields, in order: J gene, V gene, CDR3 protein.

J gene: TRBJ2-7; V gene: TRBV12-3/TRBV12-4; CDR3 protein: CASSSSGRGVEQYF
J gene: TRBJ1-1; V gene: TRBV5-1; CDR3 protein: CASRARTDTEAFF
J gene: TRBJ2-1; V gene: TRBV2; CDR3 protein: CASSPDRDNEQFF
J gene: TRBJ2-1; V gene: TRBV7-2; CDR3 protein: CASSPYGPSSYNEQFF
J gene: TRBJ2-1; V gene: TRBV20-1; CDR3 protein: CSAREGGGSVGNEQFF
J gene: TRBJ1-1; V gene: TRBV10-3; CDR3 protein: CASDKDGTEAFF
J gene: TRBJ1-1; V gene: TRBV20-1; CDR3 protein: CSARKTKGGAWVNTEAFF
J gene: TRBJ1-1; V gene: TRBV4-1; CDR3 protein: CASSQGVPGGLNTEAFF
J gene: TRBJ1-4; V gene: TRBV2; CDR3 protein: CASSYNMNEKLFF
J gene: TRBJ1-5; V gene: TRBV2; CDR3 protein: CASNPGEASHQPQHF
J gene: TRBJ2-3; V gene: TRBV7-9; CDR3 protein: CASSFLIAGGPEQKPDTQYF
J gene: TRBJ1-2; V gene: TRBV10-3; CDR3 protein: CAIRRGESNYGYTF
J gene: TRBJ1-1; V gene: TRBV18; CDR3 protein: CASSPTPTVGSNTEAFF
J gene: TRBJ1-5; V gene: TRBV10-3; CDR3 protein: CAIRDDGNQPQHF
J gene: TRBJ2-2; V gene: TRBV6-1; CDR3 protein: CASSPSTSGDANTGELFF
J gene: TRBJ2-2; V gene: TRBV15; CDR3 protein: CATSRTPGLAGIRAGELFF
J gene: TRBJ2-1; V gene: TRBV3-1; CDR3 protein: CASSLGTSGSKEQFF
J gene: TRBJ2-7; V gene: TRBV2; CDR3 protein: CASSERFGYEQYF
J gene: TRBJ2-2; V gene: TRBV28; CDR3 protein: CATTGLAGYTGELFF
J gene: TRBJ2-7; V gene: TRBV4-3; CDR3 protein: CASSRIRGEQYF
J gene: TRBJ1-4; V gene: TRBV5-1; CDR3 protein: CASSLAHREKLFF
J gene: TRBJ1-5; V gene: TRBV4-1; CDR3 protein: CASSQDRGRGVQPQHF
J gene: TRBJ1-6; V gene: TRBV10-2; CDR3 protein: CARHPSRFGSPLHF
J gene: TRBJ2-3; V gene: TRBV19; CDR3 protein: CASSIVGSTVAIPQYF